Listed below are T cell receptor beta chains from one sample, sequenced in a study of blood T cell repertoires in COVID-19. Sequencing was performed with immunoSEQ multiplex PCR; in TCRdb, only in-frame clones are kept and a portion is missing. This repertoire shows fewer than 150,000 clones, under 90% found once; its top ten account for just under 9%. Material: peripheral blood. These receptors were taken from a woman of 80 years or more in a cohort sampled during active or convalescent COVID-19. Both conserved end residues are part of each CDR3. Each record gives: J gene, V gene, CDR3 protein.

TRBJ1-1 | TRBV5-1 | CASSTRAGMNTEAFF
TRBJ1-1 | TRBV5-1 | CASSSTGLNTEAFF
TRBJ2-4 | TRBV4-3 | CASSQGASTQPLQYF
TRBJ1-4 | TRBV2 | CASSARGPNEKLFF
TRBJ1-4 | TRBV5-4 | CASSRGGTNEKLFF
TRBJ1-5 | TRBV19 | CASSIVGNSNQPQHF
TRBJ2-7 | TRBV9 | CASSRGTSAGSYEQYF
TRBJ2-3 | TRBV5-3 | CARSLEASFRTDTQYF
TRBJ2-5 | TRBV15 | CATSKDRPQETQYF
TRBJ1-5 | TRBV15 | CATSRETGGQPQHF
TRBJ1-3 | TRBV5-1 | CASSTGHSASGNTIYF
TRBJ2-2 | TRBV7-7 | CASSPGGELFF
TRBJ2-1 | TRBV3-1/TRBV3-2 | CASRRTGTVFNEQFF
TRBJ1-5 | TRBV19 | CASSIDSQGHQPQHF
TRBJ2-1 | TRBV6-2/TRBV6-3 | CASSSTSGGFYNEQFF
TRBJ2-1 | TRBV6-5 | CASSYLAGAGYNEQFF
TRBJ2-2 | TRBV15 | CATSRDPQGGELFF
TRBJ2-1 | TRBV7-3 | CASSLTLEGSEQFF
TRBJ2-7 | TRBV18 | CASSPNGQGGYEQYF
TRBJ1-6 | TRBV14 | CASSQAWHSPLHF
TRBJ2-6 | TRBV6-1 | CASSGGQGISGANVLTF
TRBJ2-7 | TRBV15 | CATSPGQYYEQYF
TRBJ2-3 | TRBV5-1 | CASTKGRVSTDTQYF
TRBJ1-1 | TRBV7-8 | CASSLRWTGGGEAFF
TRBJ1-2 | TRBV7-9 | CASSFATGTAYGYTF
TRBJ1-1 | TRBV20-1 | CSASRRQGRAEAFF
TRBJ1-3 | TRBV5-1 | CASSSTAYSGNTIYF
TRBJ2-1 | TRBV3-1/TRBV3-2 | CASRPGTDTNEQFF
TRBJ1-1 | TRBV18 | CASSPGTGVSSEAFF
TRBJ1-5 | TRBV30 | CAWGRIGDQPQHF
TRBJ1-3 | TRBV5-6 | CASSRPSGSGNTIYF
TRBJ2-1 | TRBV9 | CASSVTPFRGEQFF
TRBJ2-1 | TRBV24-1 | CATSDPQAGGLNEQFF
TRBJ2-5 | TRBV5-4 | CASSSSGGPGWETQYF
TRBJ1-1 | TRBV30 | CAWSDGQFTSAFF
TRBJ2-3 | TRBV7-2 | CASSLIGGDTDTQYF
TRBJ2-7 | TRBV3-1/TRBV3-2 | CASSQLAGVAYEQYF
TRBJ2-7 | TRBV24-1 | CATSEGRTSASYEQYF
TRBJ1-2 | TRBV3-1/TRBV3-2 | CASSQRFRGRGYTF
TRBJ1-2 | TRBV19 | CASSILYASDGYTF
TRBJ2-5 | TRBV15 | CATSREGGALIETQYF
TRBJ2-6 | TRBV5-1 | CASSRTESGANVLTF
TRBJ2-1 | TRBV7-6 | CASSFVGQAFGEQFF
TRBJ1-1 | TRBV19 | CASIPGRGSTEAFF
TRBJ2-3 | TRBV7-9 | CASSFGLDTQYF
TRBJ1-2 | TRBV7-9 | CASSAGQGYYGYTF
TRBJ1-2 | TRBV7-3 | CASSLTRTGSGYTF
TRBJ2-7 | TRBV18 | CASSRTGQGASYEQYF
TRBJ1-1 | TRBV5-1 | CASSLLQGGGTEAFF
TRBJ1-2 | TRBV4-2 | CASSPYRDRGEGYTF
TRBJ2-7 | TRBV6-5 | CASRPGQGIYEQYF
TRBJ1-3 | TRBV30 | CAWSVQGPNTIYF
TRBJ1-6 | TRBV28 | CASTRGQSSPLHF
TRBJ2-1 | TRBV19 | CASSDGGGVKNNEQFF
TRBJ2-5 | TRBV7-2 | CASSLTSGGETQYF